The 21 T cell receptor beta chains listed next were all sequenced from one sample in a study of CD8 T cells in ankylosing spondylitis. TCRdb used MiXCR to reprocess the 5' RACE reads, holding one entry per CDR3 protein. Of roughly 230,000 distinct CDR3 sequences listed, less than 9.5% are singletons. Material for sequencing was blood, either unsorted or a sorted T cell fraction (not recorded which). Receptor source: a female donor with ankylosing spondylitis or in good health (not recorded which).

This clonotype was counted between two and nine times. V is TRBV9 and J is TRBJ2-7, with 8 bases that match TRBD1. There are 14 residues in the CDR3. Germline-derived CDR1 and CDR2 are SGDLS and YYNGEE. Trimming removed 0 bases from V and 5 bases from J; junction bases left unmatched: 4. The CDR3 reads CASSVDPGGHEQYF. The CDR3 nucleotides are TGTGCCAGCAGCGTAGACCCAGGGGGCCACGAGCAGTACTTC.

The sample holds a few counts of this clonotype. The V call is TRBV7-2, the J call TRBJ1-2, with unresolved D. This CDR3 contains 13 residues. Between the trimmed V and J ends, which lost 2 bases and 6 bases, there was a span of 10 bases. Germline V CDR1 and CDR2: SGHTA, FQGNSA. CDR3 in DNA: TGTGCCAGCAGCTTAACCTTTGGACATGGCTACACCTTC. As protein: CASSLTFGHGYTF.

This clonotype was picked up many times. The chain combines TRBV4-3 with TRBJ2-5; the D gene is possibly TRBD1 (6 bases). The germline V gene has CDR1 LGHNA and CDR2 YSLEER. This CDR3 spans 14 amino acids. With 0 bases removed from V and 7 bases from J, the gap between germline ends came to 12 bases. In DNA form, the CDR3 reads TGCGCCAGCAGCCAAGAACAGGGAGTCGGGACCCAGTACTTC. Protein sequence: CASSQEQGVGTQYF.

The CDR3 bases are TGTGCCAGCAGCGGTCGGGACCACCGCAGACAAGAGACCCAGTACTTC. Translation gives CASSGRDHRRQETQYF. The chain links TRBV7-2 to TRBJ2-5; D may match TRBD1 or TRBD2 (5 bases each). Germline V gene lookup returns CDR1 SGHTA and CDR2 FQGNSA. V was clipped by 5 bases and J by 2 bases, with 18 bases between them. The CDR3 is made up of 16 amino acids. Filled out from reference TRBV7-2 and TRBJ2-5, the complete variable domain reads GAGVSQSPSNKVTEKGKDVELRCDPISGHTALYWYRQSLGQGLEFLIYFQGNSAPDKSGLPSDRFSAERTGGSVSTLTIQRTQQEDSAVYLCASSGRDHRRQETQYFGPGTRLLVL.

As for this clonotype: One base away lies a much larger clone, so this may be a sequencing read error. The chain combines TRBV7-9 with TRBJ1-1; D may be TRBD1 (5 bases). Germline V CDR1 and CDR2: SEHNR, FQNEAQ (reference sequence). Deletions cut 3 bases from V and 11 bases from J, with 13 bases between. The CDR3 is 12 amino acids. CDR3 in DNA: TGTGCCAGCAGCTTTAGTGGCAGGGCGGCTTTCTTT. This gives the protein CASSFSGRAAFF.

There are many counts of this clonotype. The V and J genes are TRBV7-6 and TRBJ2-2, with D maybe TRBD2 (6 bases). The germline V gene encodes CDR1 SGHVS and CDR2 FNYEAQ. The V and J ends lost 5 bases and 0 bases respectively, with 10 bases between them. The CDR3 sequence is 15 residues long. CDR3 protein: CASSDRTTNTGELFF. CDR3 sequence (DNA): TGTGCCAGCAGCGACCGGACTACGAACACCGGGGAGCTGTTTTTT.

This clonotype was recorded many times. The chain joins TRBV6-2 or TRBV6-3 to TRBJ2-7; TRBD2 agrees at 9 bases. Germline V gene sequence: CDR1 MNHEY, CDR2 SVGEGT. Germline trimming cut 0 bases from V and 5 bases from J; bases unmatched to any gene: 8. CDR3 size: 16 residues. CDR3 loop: CASSYSIAGALDEQYF. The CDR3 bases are TGTGCCAGCAGTTACTCGATAGCGGGAGCGCTAGACGAGCAGTACTTC.

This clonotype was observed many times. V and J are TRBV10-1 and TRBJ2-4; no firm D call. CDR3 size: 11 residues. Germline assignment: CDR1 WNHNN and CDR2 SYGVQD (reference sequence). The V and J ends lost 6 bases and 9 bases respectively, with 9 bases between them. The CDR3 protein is CASRTLGIQYF. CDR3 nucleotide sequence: TGCGCCAGCAGGACTCTCGGCATTCAGTACTTC.

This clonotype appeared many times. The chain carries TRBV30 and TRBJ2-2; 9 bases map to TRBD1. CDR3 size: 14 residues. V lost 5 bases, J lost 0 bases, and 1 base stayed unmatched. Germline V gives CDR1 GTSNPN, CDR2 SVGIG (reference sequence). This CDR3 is CAWHRGPNTGELFF. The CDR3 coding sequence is TGTGCCTGGCACAGGGGGCCGAACACCGGGGAGCTGTTTTTT.

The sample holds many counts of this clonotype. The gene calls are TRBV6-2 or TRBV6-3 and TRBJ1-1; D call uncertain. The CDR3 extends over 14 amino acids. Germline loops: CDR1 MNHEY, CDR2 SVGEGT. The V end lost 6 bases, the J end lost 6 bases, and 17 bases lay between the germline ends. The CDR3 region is CASSLGSLSAEAFF. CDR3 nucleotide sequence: TGTGCCAGCAGCCTAGGGTCCTTGAGCGCTGAAGCTTTCTTT.

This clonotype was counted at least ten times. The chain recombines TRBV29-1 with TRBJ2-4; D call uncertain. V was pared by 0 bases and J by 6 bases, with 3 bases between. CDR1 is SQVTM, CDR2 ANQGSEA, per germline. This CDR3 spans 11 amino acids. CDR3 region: CSVEDRNIQYF. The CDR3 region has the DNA TGCAGCGTTGAAGATCGAAACATTCAGTACTTC. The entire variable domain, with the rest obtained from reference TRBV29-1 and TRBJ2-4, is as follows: SAVISQKPSRDICQRGTSLTIQCQVDSQVTMMFWYRQQPGQSLTLIATANQGSEATYESGFVIDKFPISRPNLTFSTLTVSNMSPEDSSIYLCSVEDRNIQYFGAGTRLSVL.

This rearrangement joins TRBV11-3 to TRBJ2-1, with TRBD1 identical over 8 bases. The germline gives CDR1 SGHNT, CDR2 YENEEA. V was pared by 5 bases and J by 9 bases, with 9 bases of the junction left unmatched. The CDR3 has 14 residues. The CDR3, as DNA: TGTGCCAGCAGCCTCCAGGGGGCAGCCAGTGAGCAGTTCTTC. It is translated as CASSLQGAASEQFF.

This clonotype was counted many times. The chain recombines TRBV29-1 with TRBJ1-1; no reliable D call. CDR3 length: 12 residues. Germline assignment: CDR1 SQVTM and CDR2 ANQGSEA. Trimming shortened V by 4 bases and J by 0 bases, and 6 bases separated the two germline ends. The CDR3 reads CSVVSMNTEAFF. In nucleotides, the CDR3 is TGCAGCGTTGTTAGTATGAACACTGAAGCTTTCTTT. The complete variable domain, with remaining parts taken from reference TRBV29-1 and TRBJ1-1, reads SAVISQKPSRDICQRGTSLTIQCQVDSQVTMMFWYRQQPGQSLTLIATANQGSEATYESGFVIDKFPISRPNLTFSTLTVSNMSPEDSSIYLCSVVSMNTEAFFGQGTRLTVV.

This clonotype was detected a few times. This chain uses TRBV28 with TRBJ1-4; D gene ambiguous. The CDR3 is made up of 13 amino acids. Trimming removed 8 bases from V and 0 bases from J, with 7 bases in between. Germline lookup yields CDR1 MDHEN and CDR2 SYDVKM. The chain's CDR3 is CASEETTNEKLFF. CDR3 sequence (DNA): TGTGCCAGCGAGGAGACAACTAATGAAAAACTGTTTTTT.

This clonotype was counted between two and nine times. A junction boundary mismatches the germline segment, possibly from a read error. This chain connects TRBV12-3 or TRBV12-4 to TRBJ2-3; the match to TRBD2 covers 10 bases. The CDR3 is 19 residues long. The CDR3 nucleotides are TGTGCCATCAGTTTAAAGCACGGGCCTAGCGGGAGCACATCAGATACGCAGTATTTT. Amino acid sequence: CAISLKHGPSGSTSDTQYF.

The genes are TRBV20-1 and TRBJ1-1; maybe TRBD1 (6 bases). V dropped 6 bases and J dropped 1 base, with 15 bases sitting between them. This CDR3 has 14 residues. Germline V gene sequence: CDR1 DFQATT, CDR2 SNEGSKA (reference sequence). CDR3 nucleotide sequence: TGCAGTGCCGAGGGGGGGATGGGGAACACTGAAGCTTTCTTT. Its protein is CSAEGGMGNTEAFF.

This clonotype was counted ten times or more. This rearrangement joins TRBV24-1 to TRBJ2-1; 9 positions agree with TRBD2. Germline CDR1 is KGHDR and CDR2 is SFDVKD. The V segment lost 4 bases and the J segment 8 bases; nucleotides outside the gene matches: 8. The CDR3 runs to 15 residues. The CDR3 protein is CATSDPGTSLDEQFF. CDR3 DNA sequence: TGTGCCACCAGTGACCCCGGGACTAGCCTCGATGAGCAGTTCTTC.

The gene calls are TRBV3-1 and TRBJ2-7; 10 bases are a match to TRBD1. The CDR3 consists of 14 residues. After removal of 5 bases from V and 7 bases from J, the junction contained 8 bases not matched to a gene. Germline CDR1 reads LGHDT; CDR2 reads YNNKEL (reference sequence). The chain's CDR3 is CASSFGTGAREQYF. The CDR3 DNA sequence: TGTGCCAGCAGCTTCGGGACAGGGGCTAGAGAGCAGTACTTC.

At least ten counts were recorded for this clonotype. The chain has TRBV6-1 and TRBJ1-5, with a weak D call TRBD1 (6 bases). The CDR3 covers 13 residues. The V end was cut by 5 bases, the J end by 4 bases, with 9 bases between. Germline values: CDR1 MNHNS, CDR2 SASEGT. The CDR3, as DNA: TGTGCCAGCAGTAGACAGGTGAATCAGCCCCAGCATTTT. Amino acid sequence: CASSRQVNQPQHF.

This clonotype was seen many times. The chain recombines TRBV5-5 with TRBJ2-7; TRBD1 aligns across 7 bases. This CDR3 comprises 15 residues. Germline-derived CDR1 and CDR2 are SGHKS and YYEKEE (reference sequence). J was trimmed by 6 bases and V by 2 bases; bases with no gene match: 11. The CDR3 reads CASSLGGEGYREQYF. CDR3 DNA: TGTGCCAGCAGCTTAGGGGGCGAAGGATATCGCGAGCAGTACTTC.

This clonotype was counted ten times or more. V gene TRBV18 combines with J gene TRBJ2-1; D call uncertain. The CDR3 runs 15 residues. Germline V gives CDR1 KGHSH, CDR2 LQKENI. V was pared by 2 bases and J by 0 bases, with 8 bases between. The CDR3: CASSPAVSSYNEQFF. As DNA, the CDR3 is TGTGCCAGCTCACCAGCGGTCAGCTCCTACAATGAGCAGTTCTTC.